Sequencing of this T cell receptor (beta chain) was carried out in a study of CD8 T cells in Susac syndrome. Random hexamers were used to reverse transcribe an amount of about 0.5 to 1 ug RNA. TCRdb analysed the immunoSEQ multiplex PCR reads with MiXCR anew, one entry per CDR3 protein. The table has about 180,000 distinct CDR3 sequences, around 94% seen once; the top ten hold roughly 0.12%. The TCR originated in a human donor with Susac syndrome. Input material: CD4+ T cells from PBMCs.

CDR3 region: CASSQGTSEGTDTQYF. CDR3 coding DNA: TGTGCCAGCAGCCAGGGGACTAGCGAAGGCACAGATACGCAGTATTTT. V is TRBV7-9 and J is TRBJ2-3, with TRBD2 identical over 10 bases. CDR1 SEHNR and CDR2 FQNEAQ come from the germline V gene (reference sequence). After removal of 5 bases from V and 1 base from J, the junction contained 6 bases not matched to a gene. There are 16 residues in the CDR3.